This passage covers 28 T cell receptor beta chains from one sample sequenced in a study of identical twins. TCRdb reanalysed the 5' RACE reads using MiXCR and keeps one entry per CDR3 protein. The sample carries about 690,000 distinct CDR3 sequences, 21% recorded once. This sample also appeared in a second study, on T cells expressing NK-cell markers.

The specimen was PBMCs. The receptors originated from a woman in her late teens or twenties in good health.

The chain has TRBV7-8 and TRBJ2-7, with a tentative D call TRBD2 (5 bases). CDR1 SGHVS and CDR2 FQNEAQ come from the germline V gene. The V and J ends lost 3 bases and 2 bases respectively, with 11 bases between them. The CDR3 runs 14 residues. Written as DNA, the CDR3 is TGTGCCAGCAGCTTTCTCCGGGAAGCCTACGAGCAGTACTTC. The encoded protein is CASSFLREAYEQYF.

The V and J genes are TRBV6-1 and TRBJ2-1, with TRBD2 identical over 11 bases. The CDR3 consists of 15 residues. Looked up from germline, CDR1 is MNHNS and CDR2 is SASEGT. The junction had 6 bases not matched to a gene; V was cut back by 6 bases and J by 5 bases. The chain's CDR3 is CASRQGLADDNEQFF. The CDR3 nucleotides read TGTGCCAGCAGACAGGGACTAGCGGACGACAATGAGCAGTTCTTC.

This clonotype has more than one count but fewer than ten. This chain uses TRBV9 with TRBJ2-7, with 9 bases lining up with TRBD2. Germline loops: CDR1 SGDLS, CDR2 YYNGEE. The junction had 7 bases not matched to a gene; V was cut back by 3 bases and J by 3 bases. The CDR3 extends over 15 amino acids. CDR3 coding DNA: TGTGCCAGCAGCGCGAGTGGTAGCGGGAGCTACGAGCAGTACTTC. This translates into CASSASGSGSYEQYF.

This clonotype was picked up a small number of times. The V gene is TRBV9, the J gene TRBJ1-1; D gene unclear. The V and J ends lost 0 bases and 4 bases respectively, with 13 bases between them. The germline gives CDR1 SGDLS, CDR2 YYNGEE. The CDR3 consists of 15 residues. The CDR3 sequence: CASSVDEGGGTEAFF. For the CDR3, the DNA is TGTGCCAGCAGCGTAGATGAGGGTGGAGGCACTGAAGCTTTCTTT.

This clonotype showed up just a few times. This chain links TRBV12-3 or TRBV12-4 with TRBJ2-3; D gene unclear. The CDR3 spans 14 residues. V lost 5 bases to trimming and J lost 2 bases, with 11 bases between them. The CDR3 region is CASSPDGFTDTQYF. CDR3 bases: TGTGCCAGCAGTCCCGACGGTTTCACAGATACGCAGTATTTT.

V gene TRBV20-1 combines with J gene TRBJ2-7; 13 positions match TRBD2. Germline assignment: CDR1 DFQATT and CDR2 SNEGSKA (reference sequence). After removal of 5 bases from V and 2 bases from J, the junction contained 6 bases not matched to a gene. The CDR3 loop spans 15 amino acids. The CDR3 protein is CSAAGTSGDTYEQYF. The CDR3, as DNA: TGCAGTGCTGCCGGGACTAGCGGGGACACCTACGAGCAGTACTTC.

This clonotype was counted many times. The chain recombines TRBV7-9 with TRBJ1-2; no definite D call. CDR1 is SEHNR and CDR2 is FQNEAQ in the germline V gene (reference sequence). This CDR3 is built from 13 residues. V lost 4 bases, J lost 5 bases, and 11 bases lay in between. The CDR3 sequence is CASSSPGWYGYTF. The CDR3 DNA follows: TGTGCCAGCAGCTCTCCAGGATGGTATGGCTACACCTTC.

There are many counts of this clonotype. This chain connects TRBV4-3 to TRBJ2-5; unclear D gene. This CDR3 region has 9 residues. Between the trimmed V and J ends, which lost 8 bases and 2 bases, there was a span of 0 bases. CDR1 is LGHNA and CDR2 is YSLEER in the germline V gene. CDR3 nucleotide sequence: TGCGCCAGCCAAGAGACCCAGTACTTC. It translates to CASQETQYF.

This clonotype was seen many times. The chain employs TRBV29-1 and TRBJ2-5; no reliable D call. Germline CDR1 SQVTM, CDR2 ANQGSEA. With 2 bases removed from V and 2 bases from J, the gap between germline ends came to 6 bases. The CDR3 has 12 amino acids. CDR3 in DNA: TGCAGCGTTGAACTCTATCAAGAGACCCAGTACTTC. Its translation: CSVELYQETQYF.

A few counts support this clonotype. The chain joins TRBV7-9 to TRBJ2-2; 7 positions agree with TRBD1. The germline CDR1 and CDR2 sequences are SEHNR and FQNEAQ (reference sequence). With V trimmed by 8 bases and J by 4 bases, 10 bases remained unmatched. The CDR3 sequence is 15 residues long. CDR3 in DNA: TGTGCCAGCCGATACCAGGGGGTGAGCACCGGGGAGCTGTTTTTT. Translation: CASRYQGVSTGELFF.

The V and J genes are TRBV20-1 and TRBJ2-7, with a possible D match to TRBD1 (6 bases). The CDR3 has 11 amino acids. The V gene lost 5 bases and the J gene lost 6 bases, with 11 bases spanning the gap. Germline CDR1 DFQATT, CDR2 SNEGSKA (reference sequence). The CDR3 nucleotides are TGCAGTGCTTACAGGGTGGGCGAGCAGTACTTC. It is translated as CSAYRVGEQYF.

The table lists this clonotype with many counts. The J gene is TRBJ2-6, the V gene TRBV20-1; unclear D gene. The CDR3 covers 15 residues. V was cut by 0 bases and J by 1 base, with 7 bases left in between. In germline, CDR1 is DFQATT, CDR2 SNEGSKA (reference sequence). The CDR3 sequence: CSARDVGSGANVLTF. The CDR3 DNA follows: TGCAGTGCTAGAGATGTTGGTTCTGGGGCCAACGTCCTGACTTTC.

This clonotype was seen more than once but under ten times. The V call is TRBV12-3 or TRBV12-4, the J call TRBJ2-2, with D perhaps TRBD1 or TRBD2 (5 bases each). The CDR3 runs to 17 residues. With 2 bases removed from V and 6 bases from J, the gap between germline ends came to 19 bases. Here the CDR3 DNA reads TGTGCCAGCAGTTTAAATCCCCGGACACGGGGACCCGGGGAGCTGTTTTTT. Amino acids: CASSLNPRTRGPGELFF.

This clonotype showed up many times. The chain combines TRBV7-8 with TRBJ2-2, with D hard to call. Germline V gene data show CDR1 as SGHVS and CDR2 as FQNEAQ. This CDR3 has 13 amino acids. The V end was cut by 1 base, the J end by 7 bases, with 7 bases between. The CDR3 loop is CASSLDWNGELFF. Written as DNA, the CDR3 is TGTGCCAGCAGCTTAGATTGGAACGGGGAGCTGTTTTTT.

V is TRBV15 and J is TRBJ2-2; possibly TRBD1 or TRBD2 for D (5 bases each). V was shortened by 5 bases and J by 0 bases, with 10 bases between the two germline ends. The germline V gene encodes CDR1 LNHNV and CDR2 YYDKDF (reference sequence). This CDR3 region has 15 residues. CDR3 sequence (DNA): TGTGCCACCAGCCCAGGGACGCCGAACACCGGGGAGCTGTTTTTT. Its translation: CATSPGTPNTGELFF.

The rearrangement uses TRBV7-8 and TRBJ1-1; D perhaps matches TRBD1 (5 bases). The CDR3 has 14 residues. Trimming stripped 7 bases from V and 2 bases from J, with 14 bases between. Germline lookup yields CDR1 SGHVS and CDR2 FQNEAQ. CDR3 nucleotide sequence: TGTGCCAGCAACCCCGACAGAGCCAACACTGAAGCTTTCTTT. Protein sequence: CASNPDRANTEAFF.

This chain joins TRBV9 and TRBJ2-4; TRBD2 might be the D (5 bases). The germline CDR1 and CDR2 sequences are SGDLS and YYNGEE. This CDR3 comprises 14 residues. V dropped 4 bases and J dropped 6 bases, with 14 bases sitting between them. The DNA for the CDR3 is TGTGCCAGCAGCCCCCGTGAGGGTGGAAACATTCAGTACTTC. Encoded protein: CASSPREGGNIQYF. The variable domain in full, with the rest retrieved from reference TRBV9 and TRBJ2-4, is DSGVTQTPKHLITATGQRVTLRCSPRSGDLSVYWYQQSLDQGLQFLIQYYNGEERAKGNILERFSAQQFPDLHSELNLSSLELGDSALYFCASSPREGGNIQYFGAGTRLSVL.

This chain joins TRBV10-3 and TRBJ2-3; TRBD2 agrees at 8 bases. Unmatched junction bases numbered 6, after V lost 7 bases and J lost 0 bases. Germline V CDR1 and CDR2: ENHRY, SYGVKD. This CDR3 is 15 amino acids long. The CDR3 here is CAIKDSGGSTDTQYF. In DNA form, the CDR3 reads TGTGCCATCAAGGACAGCGGGGGTAGCACAGATACGCAGTATTTT.

Concerning this clonotype itself: One junction end disagrees with the germline gene, perhaps due to a read error. This chain joins TRBV29-1 and TRBJ1-1; TRBD1 matches at 7 bases. Germline CDR1 SQVTM, CDR2 ANQGSEA. This CDR3 spans 14 amino acids. The CDR3 DNA reads TGCAGCATTGAACATACAGGGGTGGGCACTGAAGCTTTCTTT. It is translated as CSIEHTGVGTEAFF.

This clonotype was found a few times. The CDR3 loop is CASSPIYVSGGAYTQYF. The CDR3, as DNA: TGTGCCAGCTCACCGATTTACGTAAGCGGGGGGGCCTATACGCAGTATTTT. The chain has TRBV18 and TRBJ2-3; 10 bases fit TRBD2. J lost 7 bases, V lost 3 bases, and 13 bases had no gene match. The germline V gene encodes CDR1 KGHSH and CDR2 LQKENI. The CDR3 runs 17 residues. Together with reference TRBV18 and TRBJ2-3, the CDR3 gives the full variable domain: NAGVMQNPRHLVRRRGQEARLRCSPMKGHSHVYWYRQLPEEGLKFMVYLQKENIIDESGMPKERFSAEFPKEGPSILRIQQVVRGDSAAYFCASSPIYVSGGAYTQYFGPGTRLTVL.

The gene calls are TRBV29-1 and TRBJ1-1; TRBD1 is a possible D gene (6 bases). The germline V gene has CDR1 SQVTM and CDR2 ANQGSEA. V was cut by 7 bases and J by 1 base, with 16 bases left in between. The CDR3 extends over 14 amino acids. This chain's CDR3 is CSADSIPANTEAFF. Here the CDR3 DNA reads TGCAGCGCGGACAGTATCCCTGCGAACACTGAAGCTTTCTTT.

The chain couples TRBV12-3 or TRBV12-4 to TRBJ1-2; no reliable D call. The germline V and J ends were trimmed by 4 bases and 4 bases, with 16 bases remaining between them. The CDR3 runs 15 residues. This CDR3 is CASSSPGSATYGYTF. The CDR3 bases are TGTGCCAGCAGTTCGCCCGGGAGCGCAACCTATGGCTACACCTTC.

This clonotype was counted between two and nine times. The genes are TRBV7-9 and TRBJ1-1, with 8 bases aligning to TRBD1. This CDR3 has 16 amino acids. V lost 5 bases, J lost 5 bases, and 13 bases stayed unmatched. Germline CDR1 reads SEHNR; CDR2 reads FQNEAQ (reference sequence). The CDR3: CASSPGQGGVRTEAFF. As DNA, the CDR3 is TGTGCCAGCAGCCCAGGACAGGGAGGTGTTCGGACTGAAGCTTTCTTT.

This chain uses TRBV29-1 with TRBJ2-2; D ambiguous. Trimming left V 1 base short and J 1 base short, with 4 bases between. Germline assignment: CDR1 SQVTM and CDR2 ANQGSEA. This CDR3 spans 13 amino acids. CDR3 in DNA: TGCAGCGTTGAAGGCCAGAACACCGGGGAGCTGTTTTTT. Amino acids: CSVEGQNTGELFF.

The rearrangement links TRBV11-1 to TRBJ2-3; D gene uncertain. The ends were cut back, 7 bases at V and 2 bases at J, with 10 bases in the middle. The CDR3 is 13 amino acids. From germline, CDR1 is SGHAT and CDR2 FQDESV (reference sequence). CDR3 sequence: CASNMDPTDTQYF. The DNA for the CDR3 is TGTGCCAGCAACATGGACCCCACAGATACGCAGTATTTT.

This clonotype was found a few times. V gene TRBV20-1 combines with J gene TRBJ2-4, with D possibly matching TRBD2 (6 bases). The V end lost 6 bases, the J end lost 7 bases, and 16 bases lay between the germline ends. Germline V gene data show CDR1 as DFQATT and CDR2 as SNEGSKA (reference sequence). CDR3 length: 13 residues. CDR3 bases: TGCAGTGCCGGCGGGGCCCCTGGGAACATTCAGTACTTC. Amino acid sequence: CSAGGAPGNIQYF.

V gene TRBV3-1 combines with J gene TRBJ2-7, with D maybe TRBD1 (6 bases). The CDR3 is 17 amino acids. V lost 5 bases, J lost 3 bases, and 23 bases lay in between. Germline lookup yields CDR1 LGHDT and CDR2 YNNKEL (reference sequence). In nucleotides, the CDR3 is TGTGCCAGCAGCAAAACGAGCCTCACAGGGACCAACTACGAGCAGTACTTC. It encodes CASSKTSLTGTNYEQYF.

This clonotype turned up a few times. V gene TRBV10-3 combines with J gene TRBJ2-1; 8 nucleotides match TRBD2. This CDR3 is built from 16 residues. J gave up 3 bases and V 4 bases, and 8 bases lay outside the gene matches. Germline-derived CDR1 and CDR2 are ENHRY and SYGVKD. CDR3 loop: CAISAGGGPLYNEQFF. DNA for the CDR3: TGTGCCATCAGTGCGGGCGGGGGGCCCCTCTACAATGAGCAGTTCTTC.